This T cell receptor beta chain was sequenced in a study of T cells in Graves' hyperthyroidism and ophthalmopathy. Study-wide results and caveats: A model of 13 V-J pairs discriminated ophthalmopathy from stable hyperthyroidism.

Trimming took 6 bases from V and 4 from J; bases not matched to a gene: 8. Germline V gene data show CDR1 as LNHDA and CDR2 as SQIVND (reference sequence). CDR3 size: 14 residues. This clonotype was observed at least ten times. Its antigen is not known. For the diagnoses, clinical symptoms, serum thyroxine and TRAb, thyroid ultrasound and orbital computed tomography were used. The CDR3 regions of TCR beta were amplified from RNA transcripts. First-round RT-PCR of the TCR CDR3 relied on the HTBI primer set. TCRdb re-called the multiplex PCR reads through MiXCR, storing one row per CDR3 protein. The top ten clones hold around 44% of a sample with 480,000 or so distinct CDR3 sequences, 35% to 50% of them seen once.

The clonotype comes from an adult woman with Graves' disease, either hyperthyroidism or ophthalmopathy (not recorded which). The specimen was peripheral blood or thyroid tissue (not recorded which). This chain connects TRBV19 to TRBJ1-1; the match to TRBD1 covers 7 bases. CDR3 sequence (DNA): TGTGCCAGTAGAGCCCAGGGGGATCTCACTGAAGCTTTCTTT. This codes for CASRAQGDLTEAFF.